These 31 T cell receptor beta chains originate from one sample sequenced in a study of Ad26.COV2.S vaccination and SARS-CoV-2 variants. Treatment denoted: roughly 18 received Ad26.COV2.S at low or high dose, single or two shots; about 5 received placebo; per-sample allocation not given. Sampling happened 63 days after the first vaccine or placebo injection. Libraries were prepared by immunoSEQ multiplex PCR; TCRdb keeps only in-frame clonotypes and omits some of them. The table shows 440,000 or so clones, with 90% occurring only once. Material: peripheral blood, obtained in a trial of Ad26.COV2.S vaccine versus placebo. The receptors derive from a person aged 18 to 59 who received the Ad26.COV2.S COVID-19 vaccine or a placebo.

The rearrangement joins TRBV4-3 to TRBJ1-1; D gene ambiguous. Germline loops: CDR1 LGHNA, CDR2 YSLEER. The CDR3 runs 14 residues. Trimming removed 0 bases from V and 5 bases from J, with 10 bases in between. The CDR3 coding sequence is TGCGCCAGCAGCCAAGATCTCGTGGGGACTGAAGCTTTCTTT. It yields the protein CASSQDLVGTEAFF.

The rearrangement links TRBV29-1 to TRBJ1-3; D call uncertain. Germline CDR1 and CDR2: SQVTM and ANQGSEA. CDR3 length: 12 residues. The V end lost 4 bases, the J end lost 0 bases, and 4 bases lay between the germline ends. CDR3 amino acids: CSVALSGNTIYF. The DNA for the CDR3 is TGCAGCGTTGCCCTCTCTGGAAACACCATATATTTT.

This clone was counted a few times. The chain combines TRBV7-9 with TRBJ2-1; D call uncertain. CDR1 SEHNR and CDR2 FQNEAQ come from the germline V gene (reference sequence). CDR3 size: 14 residues. The germline V and J ends were trimmed by 7 bases and 3 bases, with 13 bases remaining between them. Here the CDR3 DNA reads TGTGCCAGCACCCCCGACGCTAACTACAATGAGCAGTTCTTC. Its protein product is CASTPDANYNEQFF.

This chain links TRBV29-1 with TRBJ1-2, with 8 nucleotides matching TRBD1. The length of the CDR3 is 14 residues. V lost 3 bases and J lost 4; bases outside the gene matches: 7. In germline, CDR1 is SQVTM, CDR2 ANQGSEA. CDR3 protein: CSVEGDRGRYGYTF. The DNA for the CDR3 is TGCAGCGTTGAGGGTGACAGGGGACGCTATGGCTACACCTTC.

V is TRBV5-1 and J is TRBJ2-3; D is perhaps TRBD1 (5 bases). V lost 1 base and J 5 bases, leaving 11 bases between the germline ends. The CDR3 spans 14 residues. Germline CDR1 SGHRS, CDR2 YFSETQ. DNA for the CDR3: TGCGCCAGCAGCTTGCCGACAGCTCGAGATACGCAGTATTTT. The encoded protein is CASSLPTARDTQYF.

This chain joins TRBV19 and TRBJ2-3, with TRBD1 matching over 7 bases. The CDR3 has 15 amino acids. V lost 3 bases to trimming and J lost 4 bases; unmatched junction nucleotides: 7. The germline CDR1 and CDR2 sequences are LNHDA and SQIVND (reference sequence). The CDR3 sequence is CASSIDRVSADTQYF. CDR3 DNA: TGTGCCAGTAGTATTGACAGGGTTTCTGCAGATACGCAGTATTTT.

Turning to this clone: Other nucleotide sequences in the sample specify the same CDR3. The chain couples TRBV28 to TRBJ1-2, with D unclear. This CDR3 is 13 amino acids long. The V end lost 2 bases, the J end lost 2 bases, and 6 bases lay between the germline ends. CDR1 is MDHEN and CDR2 is SYDVKM in the germline V gene. The chain's CDR3 is CASSLLGNYGYTF. CDR3 DNA: TGTGCCAGCAGTTTACTGGGAAACTATGGCTACACCTTC.

The chain recombines TRBV19 with TRBJ2-1; D unresolved. Germline CDR1 and CDR2: LNHDA and SQIVND (reference sequence). This CDR3 has 14 residues. V was pared by 7 bases and J by 8 bases, with 18 bases between. This chain's CDR3 is CASTKATNLDEQFF. CDR3 coding DNA: TGTGCCAGTACCAAAGCGACAAACCTGGATGAGCAGTTCTTC.

The chain couples TRBV5-8 to TRBJ1-3; D unresolved. The V gene lost 2 bases and the J gene lost 6 bases, with 9 bases spanning the gap. The germline CDR1 and CDR2 sequences are SGHTS and YDEGEE. The CDR3 consists of 13 residues. The CDR3 protein is CASSLKVENTIYF. CDR3 sequence (DNA): TGTGCCAGCAGCTTAAAGGTGGAAAACACCATATATTTT.

The genes are TRBV2 and TRBJ2-7, with D possibly being TRBD1 (6 bases). Trimming left V 8 bases short and J 3 bases short, with 14 bases between. This CDR3 comprises 13 residues. In germline, CDR1 is SNHLY, CDR2 FYNNEI. The CDR3 DNA follows: TGTGCCAGCGCCCAGGGGTTGAACTACGAGCAGTACTTC. Translation: CASAQGLNYEQYF.

The rearrangement links TRBV29-1 to TRBJ1-1, with 7 bases aligning to TRBD1. In germline, CDR1 is SQVTM, CDR2 ANQGSEA. After removal of 7 bases from V and 8 bases from J, the junction contained 13 bases not matched to a gene. The CDR3 consists of 13 residues. The CDR3 DNA follows: TGCAGCGCCAGAAGACAGGGTTTATCAGAAGCTTTCTTT. This encodes CSARRQGLSEAFF.

The count of this clone is one. The chain uses TRBV9 and TRBJ2-5; D is perhaps TRBD2 (6 bases). The V end lost 2 bases, the J end lost 2 bases, and 19 bases lay between the germline ends. Germline values: CDR1 SGDLS, CDR2 YYNGEE. This CDR3 is 17 amino acids long. CDR3 sequence reads: CASSVGGRSGGQETQYF. The CDR3 coding sequence is TGTGCCAGCAGCGTGGGAGGCCGGAGTGGGGGACAAGAGACCCAGTACTTC.

With regard to this clone: The same CDR3 arises from other DNA sequences in this sample as well. The chain has TRBV19 and TRBJ2-7, with 7 positions matching TRBD1. V dropped 6 bases and J dropped 2; count of bases not matched to a gene: 7. Germline CDR1 reads LNHDA; CDR2 reads SQIVND (reference sequence). The CDR3 consists of 14 residues. CDR3 DNA: TGTGCCAGTAGCCCGGGTCAGGGGGCCTACGAGCAGTACTTC. Protein sequence: CASSPGQGAYEQYF.

The chain uses TRBV7-2 and TRBJ1-2, with 9 bases that match TRBD1. The germline gives CDR1 SGHTA, CDR2 FQGNSA. This CDR3 region has 16 residues. With V trimmed by 1 base and J by 5 bases, 8 bases remained unmatched. DNA of the CDR3: TGTGCCAGCAGCTTAGGAGGGACAGGGCGTCTATATGGCTACACCTTC. This gives the protein CASSLGGTGRLYGYTF.

The rearrangement joins TRBV28 to TRBJ1-2; the match to TRBD1 covers 8 bases. The germline V gene has CDR1 MDHEN and CDR2 SYDVKM. After removal of 4 bases from V and 5 bases from J, the junction contained 3 bases not matched to a gene. The CDR3 consists of 13 residues. CDR3 DNA: TGTGCCAGCAGTTCCGGACAGGGTTATGGCTACACCTTC. It codes for CASSSGQGYGYTF.

The chain has TRBV6-2 or TRBV6-3 and TRBJ1-1; 7 bases fit TRBD1. CDR1 and CDR2 (germline): MNHEY, SVGEGT. The CDR3 totals 16 residues. With 4 bases clipped from V and 3 bases from J, the junction kept 11 bases outside the gene matches. CDR3 DNA: TGTGCCAGCAGTTCCACATGGACAGGAGTCGACACTGAAGCTTTCTTT. Translated: CASSSTWTGVDTEAFF.

This clone was found once. The chain combines TRBV29-1 with TRBJ2-3; D gene unclear. CDR1 and CDR2 from the germline V gene are SQVTM and ANQGSEA. The CDR3 length is 12 residues. CDR3: CTARHRTDTQYF. As DNA, the CDR3 is TGCACCGCCCGACACCGAACAGATACGCAGTATTTT.

This clone was recorded a few times. This chain uses TRBV3-1 (or the pseudogene TRBV3-2) with TRBJ1-1; possible D gene TRBD1, 6 bases. CDR1 and CDR2 (germline): LGHDT, YNNKEL (reference sequence). The CDR3 has 16 residues. The V end was cut by 6 bases, the J end by 1 base, with 18 bases between. The CDR3 DNA is TGTGCCAGCAGTCGCCTACTCCGGACAGCGAACACTGAAGCTTTCTTT. This encodes CASSRLLRTANTEAFF.

The J gene is TRBJ2-3, the V gene TRBV3-1 (or the pseudogene TRBV3-2); 7 bases are shared with TRBD2. CDR1 is LGHDT and CDR2 is YNNKEL in the germline V gene (reference sequence). The ends lost 4 bases at V and 1 base at J; junction bases unmatched: 11. The CDR3 has 17 amino acids. In DNA, the CDR3 is TGTGCCAGCAGCCCACTAGCGAGTGAGTACGGCACAGATACGCAGTATTTT. Translation gives CASSPLASEYGTDTQYF.

The V and J genes are TRBV5-6 and TRBJ2-5; D is unresolved. CDR3 length: 11 amino acids. Between the trimmed V and J ends, which lost 5 bases and 9 bases, there was a span of 11 bases. The germline V gene has CDR1 SGHDT and CDR2 YYEEEE. The CDR3 bases are TGTGCCAGCAGTACGACCCATGCCCAGTACTTC. This encodes CASSTTHAQYF.

V and J are TRBV30 and TRBJ1-4; 8 bases match TRBD1. This CDR3 spans 15 amino acids. The germline gives CDR1 GTSNPN, CDR2 SVGIG (reference sequence). The V segment lost 5 bases and the J segment 2 bases; nucleotides outside the gene matches: 7. The CDR3 spells CAWRPGGATNEKLFF. In DNA, the CDR3 is TGTGCCTGGCGCCCAGGGGGCGCGACTAATGAAAAACTGTTTTTT. Complete variable domain (other parts from reference TRBV30 and TRBJ1-4): SQTIHQWPATLVQPVGSPLSLECTVEGTSNPNLYWYRQAAGRGLQLLFYSVGIGQISSEVPQNLSASRPQDRQFILSSKKLLLSDSGFYLCAWRPGGATNEKLFFGSGTQLSVL.

The chain joins TRBV6-2 or TRBV6-3 to TRBJ2-3; D unresolved. Trimming left V 5 bases short and J 5 bases short, with 5 bases between. Germline CDR1 and CDR2: MNHEY and SVGEGT. The CDR3 is made up of 11 amino acids. The CDR3 sequence: CASSPKDTQYF. CDR3 nucleotide sequence: TGTGCCAGCAGTCCGAAAGATACGCAGTATTTT.

This sequence joins TRBV5-8 and TRBJ2-5; maybe TRBD2 (6 bases). The CDR3 consists of 15 residues. V lost 0 bases and J lost 4, with 13 bases in between. The V gene's germline CDR1 is SGHTS and CDR2 YDEGEE. The CDR3 sequence: CASSLALGGGETQYF. The DNA of the CDR3 is TGTGCCAGCAGCTTGGCCTTGGGGGGAGGAGAGACCCAGTACTTC.

The V call is TRBV20-1, the J call TRBJ2-1; no clear D. Trimming removed 6 bases at V and 7 bases at J, with 10 bases between. Germline lookup yields CDR1 DFQATT and CDR2 SNEGSKA (reference sequence). The CDR3 covers 11 residues. This chain's CDR3 is CSAELGNEQFF. The CDR3 region has the DNA TGCAGTGCCGAACTGGGGAATGAGCAGTTCTTC.

The chain has TRBV5-1 and TRBJ2-1, with 11 bases that match TRBD1. Germline values: CDR1 SGHRS, CDR2 YFSETQ. This CDR3 contains 15 residues. After removal of 5 bases from V and 4 bases from J, the junction contained 5 bases not matched to a gene. Here the CDR3 DNA reads TGCGCCAGCAGACTGGGACAGGGGGGATACAATGAGCAGTTCTTC. This sequence encodes CASRLGQGGYNEQFF.

The chain recombines TRBV7-2 with TRBJ2-3; 10 positions agree with TRBD2. There are 16 residues in the CDR3. The J segment lost 0 bases and the V segment lost 4 bases, leaving 4 bases of the junction unmatched. The germline CDR1 and CDR2 sequences are SGHTA and FQGNSA. DNA for the CDR3: TGTGCCAGCAGCTCGGGACTAGCGATTAGCACAGATACGCAGTATTTT. This gives the protein CASSSGLAISTDTQYF.

The CDR3 DNA follows: TGTGCCAGCAGCTATCGGGGCCCCTACAATGAGCAGTTCTTC. Amino acid sequence: CASSYRGPYNEQFF. The chain joins TRBV7-8 to TRBJ2-1, with D perhaps given as TRBD1 or TRBD2 (5 bases each). This CDR3 is built from 14 residues. V dropped 4 bases and J dropped 2 bases, with 9 bases sitting between them. The V gene's germline CDR1 is SGHVS and CDR2 FQNEAQ.

In DNA, the CDR3 is TGCGCCAGCACCCTCCAGGGGGCTGGGGCCAACGTCCTGACTTTC. It is translated as CASTLQGAGANVLTF. This chain joins TRBV5-1 and TRBJ2-6; 7 bases fit TRBD1. Germline trimming cut 6 bases from V and 2 bases from J; bases unmatched to any gene: 5. CDR3 length equals 15 residues. Germline V gene data show CDR1 as SGHRS and CDR2 as YFSETQ. Full variable domain (remainder filled in from reference TRBV5-1 and TRBJ2-6): KAGVTQTPRYLIKTRGQQVTLSCSPISGHRSVSWYQQTPGQGLQFLFEYFSETQRNKGNFPGRFSGRQFSNSRSEMNVSTLELGDSALYLCASTLQGAGANVLTFGAGSRLTVL.

As to this clone: Germline is not matched at one junction end, which may reflect a read error. V gene TRBV4-3 combines with J gene TRBJ2-7, with D possibly being TRBD1 or TRBD2 (6 bases each). The germline V gene encodes CDR1 LGHNA and CDR2 YSLEER. This CDR3 is 17 amino acids long. This CDR3 is CTSSQDKFRGTAYEQYF. The DNA of the CDR3 is TGCACCAGCAGCCAAGATAAGTTTAGGGGGACTGCCTACGAGCAGTACTTC.

The V gene is TRBV28, the J gene TRBJ2-7; D possibly corresponds to TRBD2 (7 bases). The V gene lost 6 bases and the J gene lost 6 bases, with 18 bases spanning the gap. This CDR3 is 14 amino acids long. CDR1 MDHEN and CDR2 SYDVKM come from the germline V gene. In DNA form, the CDR3 reads TGTGCCAGCAGCCCTGGGGGGGGGCTCCTCGAGCAGTACTTC. This sequence encodes CASSPGGGLLEQYF.

V gene TRBV7-9 combines with J gene TRBJ2-7, with 9 bases lining up with TRBD1. The length of the CDR3 is 14 residues. Germline lookup yields CDR1 SEHNR and CDR2 FQNEAQ (reference sequence). The trim removed 1 base at V and 5 bases at J, leaving 3 bases unmatched. Here the CDR3 DNA reads TGTGCCAGCAGCTTAGAGGGACAGGGAGACGAGCAGTACTTC. The encoded protein is CASSLEGQGDEQYF.